The 11 T cell receptor beta chains reported below all come from one sample, sequenced in a study of blood T cell repertoires in COVID-19. Method: immunoSEQ multiplex PCR; TCRdb's copy keeps in-frame clones and lacks some. The top ten clones hold around a sixth of a sample with approximately 150,000 clones, roughly 84% of them seen once. Sequenced: PBMCs or T cells enriched from blood (not recorded which). These receptors were taken from a man in his 60s who had recovered from COVID-19.

This clone turned up a few times. The V gene is TRBV10-3, the J gene TRBJ2-7, with D perhaps matching TRBD2 (5 bases). Germline assignment: CDR1 ENHRY and CDR2 SYGVKD. The CDR3 has 15 amino acids. The V end lost 4 bases, the J end lost 2 bases, and 15 bases lay between the germline ends. Here the CDR3 DNA reads TGTGCCATCAGTGGGGGAGCCCGACGCACCTACGAGCAGTACTTC. Amino acid sequence: CAISGGARRTYEQYF.

This clone was observed a handful of times. V usage is TRBV27 and J usage is TRBJ1-5; D is perhaps TRBD1 (5 bases). V shed 2 bases and J shed 5 bases, with 13 bases lying between them. Looked up from germline, CDR1 is MNHEY and CDR2 is SMNVEV (reference sequence). CDR3 length: 15 amino acids. The CDR3 protein is CASSLSGWGHQPQHF. CDR3 DNA: TGTGCCAGCAGTTTAAGCGGGTGGGGACATCAGCCCCAGCATTTT.

The chain has TRBV5-6 and TRBJ1-1; no definite D call. CDR1 SGHDT and CDR2 YYEEEE come from the germline V gene. CDR3 length equals 15 residues. Trimming took off 3 bases at V and 0 bases at J, with 12 bases between the two ends. The CDR3 DNA sequence: TGTGCCAGCAGCTCGCGCGGGTTTATGAACACTGAAGCTTTCTTT. It encodes CASSSRGFMNTEAFF.

The gene calls are TRBV9 and TRBJ2-1; TRBD2 aligns across 9 bases. V dropped 0 bases and J dropped 8; count of bases not matched to a gene: 9. There are 16 residues in the CDR3. The V gene's germline CDR1 is SGDLS and CDR2 YYNGEE. This chain's CDR3 is CASSVATAGGPYEQFF. CDR3 DNA: TGTGCCAGCAGCGTAGCTACGGCGGGAGGGCCATATGAGCAGTTCTTC.

V usage is TRBV9 and J usage is TRBJ1-6; D gene unclear. Trimming shortened V by 0 bases and J by 7 bases, and 8 bases separated the two germline ends. The CDR3 totals 14 residues. The germline gives CDR1 SGDLS, CDR2 YYNGEE. The CDR3 protein is CASSVGSANSPLHF. CDR3 in DNA: TGTGCCAGCAGCGTAGGGTCCGCGAATTCACCCCTCCACTTT.

The chain joins TRBV6-4 to TRBJ1-5, with 8 bases that match TRBD1. The CDR3 runs to 13 residues. V trimming: 4 bases; J trimming: 9 bases; junction bases outside the gene matches: 5. In germline, CDR1 is MRHNA, CDR2 SNTAGT. CDR3 in DNA: TGTGCCAGCAGTGTCCCAGGGGGCAGGCCCCAGCATTTT. Residues: CASSVPGGRPQHF.

The V gene is TRBV27, the J gene TRBJ2-7; 12 bases are shared with TRBD2. CDR1 is MNHEY and CDR2 is SMNVEV in the germline V gene (reference sequence). V trimming: 5 bases; J trimming: 3 bases; junction bases outside the gene matches: 5. This CDR3 is 15 amino acids long. The CDR3 DNA sequence: TGTGCCAGCAGTCCAACTAGCGGGAGGAACTACGAGCAGTACTTC. Its protein product is CASSPTSGRNYEQYF.

The CDR3 coding sequence is TGTGCCAGCAGCTTAGCCTCCGGGATATCGGGTTCACCCCTCCACTTT. Protein product: CASSLASGISGSPLHF. This chain links TRBV7-9 with TRBJ1-6; unclear D gene. CDR1 and CDR2 (germline): SEHNR, FQNEAQ (reference sequence). The CDR3 is 16 amino acids. Trimming removed 0 bases at V and 9 bases at J, with 15 bases between.

This clone was seen just once. The chain employs TRBV7-9 and TRBJ1-6; perhaps TRBD1 as D (6 bases). Between the trimmed V and J ends, which lost 5 bases and 8 bases, there was a span of 16 bases. The germline gives CDR1 SEHNR, CDR2 FQNEAQ (reference sequence). The CDR3 sequence is 15 residues long. The CDR3 region is CASSQGRGTDSPLHF. CDR3 bases: TGTGCCAGCAGCCAGGGGCGGGGGACGGATTCACCCCTCCACTTT.

This chain joins TRBV29-1 and TRBJ2-2, with TRBD1 as a possible D gene (6 bases). The V end was cut by 7 bases, the J end by 3 bases, with 15 bases between. CDR3 length: 14 amino acids. Looked up from germline, CDR1 is SQVTM and CDR2 is ANQGSEA. CDR3 DNA: TGCAGCGCCCTAAGACAGGCAGACACCGGGGAGCTGTTTTTT. It specifies CSALRQADTGELFF.

The J gene is TRBJ2-1, the V gene TRBV19, with 11 bases aligning to TRBD2. V shed 5 bases, J shed 5 bases, and the junction held 5 bases outside the gene matches. The length of the CDR3 is 15 residues. Germline-derived CDR1 and CDR2 are LNHDA and SQIVND (reference sequence). CDR3 loop: CASSWTSGSDNEQFF. The DNA for the CDR3 is TGTGCCAGTAGTTGGACTAGCGGGTCAGACAATGAGCAGTTCTTC.